A selection of T cell receptor beta chains follows, all from one sample in a study of blood T cell repertoires in COVID-19. Data came from immunoSEQ multiplex PCR; TCRdb stores just in-frame clones and leaves some out. The sample contains around 40,000 clones, about 89% of which appear only once. What was sequenced was peripheral blood. These TCRs come from a middle-aged man with active COVID-19. CDR3s include the opening cysteine and the closing phenylalanine or tryptophan. The D gene is left open where the match is weak. The size entry is marked missing in some rows and otherwise reads once, few, many or a size class.

D	V	J	size	DNA	CDR3
-	TRBV10-3	TRBJ2-1	-	TGTGCCATCAAGGACTTCTCCTACAATGAGCAGTTCTTC	CAIKDFSYNEQFF
TRBD2	TRBV6-4	TRBJ2-1	-	TGTGCCAGCAGTGACTCTGGCGGGAGTTTACATGAGCAGTTCTTC	CASSDSGGSLHEQFF
TRBD1	TRBV5-8	TRBJ1-4	once	TGTGCCAGCAGCTTGGGGACAGGGGCAACTAATGAAAAACTGTTTTTT	CASSLGTGATNEKLFF
-	TRBV6-6	TRBJ1-1	once	TGTGCCAGCAGTTACCAAGGGGGCACTGAAGCTTTCTTT	CASSYQGGTEAFF
TRBD2	TRBV5-1	TRBJ2-3	-	TGCGCCAGCAGCTTAGGGCGGGAGCGGGATACGCAGTATTTT	CASSLGRERDTQYF
-	TRBV28	TRBJ1-5	-	TGTGCCAGCAGGCTAGGAGGCCGAAGCAATCAGCCCCAGCATTTT	CASRLGGRSNQPQHF
-	TRBV10-2	TRBJ2-6	-	TGCGCCATCTCAGACAGCTCTGGGGCCAACGTCCTGACTTTC	CAISDSSGANVLTF
-	TRBV6-5	TRBJ2-7	-	TGTGCCAGCAACCGCGGGGGCTCTCAGGAGTGGGAGCAGTACTTC	CASNRGGSQEWEQYF
-	TRBV28	TRBJ1-5	-	TGTGCCAGCAGTTTATGGGCAGCGAACGATCAGCCCCAGCATTTT	CASSLWAANDQPQHF
TRBD2	TRBV19	TRBJ2-1	-	TGTGCCAGTAGTAGACTAGCGGGTTCCTACAATGAGCAGTTCTTC	CASSRLAGSYNEQFF
TRBD2	TRBV3-1/TRBV3-2	TRBJ2-4	once	TGTGCCAGCAGCCTAATAGCGGGAGGGGAAAACATTCAGTACTTC	CASSLIAGGENIQYF
-	TRBV3-1/TRBV3-2	TRBJ2-2	-	TGTGCCAGCAGCCAAGTCAGCGCCGCCGGGGAGCTGTTTTTT	CASSQVSAAGELFF
-	TRBV4-3	TRBJ2-7	few	TGCGCCAGCAGCCAAGACAGGGCTTGGGAGCAGTACTTC	CASSQDRAWEQYF
-	TRBV4-1	TRBJ2-7	-	TGCGCCAGCAGCCAGGAGGGAGGGGGCGAGCAGTACTTC	CASSQEGGGEQYF
-	TRBV28	TRBJ2-7	-	TGTGCCAGCAGTTTTCGGGTGGACGAGCAGTACTTC	CASSFRVDEQYF
TRBD1	TRBV19	TRBJ1-5	-	TGTGCCAGTAGTATAGCCGTTCGGACAGGGGGAGGTAGCAATCAGCCCCAGCATTTT	CASSIAVRTGGGSNQPQHF
TRBD1	TRBV6-5	TRBJ1-1	-	TGTGCCAGCAGTTTCCTGGGACAGGGGGCTGAAGCTTTCTTT	CASSFLGQGAEAFF
-	TRBV6-4	TRBJ2-7	-	TGTGCCAGCAGTGATCATCGGGAGAGCCCGGAGCAGTACTTC	CASSDHRESPEQYF
TRBD2	TRBV11-3	TRBJ2-7	-	TGTGCCAGCAGCCGCCGGAGCGGGAAGTCCTACGAGCAGTACTTC	CASSRRSGKSYEQYF
-	TRBV19	TRBJ2-7	-	TGTGCCAGGCCGCCTCCGGGAGACGAGCAGTACTTC	CARPPPGDEQYF
TRBD1	TRBV5-4	TRBJ1-5	-	TGTGCCAGCAGCTTGGGGGGACAGGGAGCCCAGCCCCAGCATTTT	CASSLGGQGAQPQHF
-	TRBV30	TRBJ2-1	once	TGTGCCTGGAGGGTGAGAGGGAACTACAATGAGCAGTTCTTC	CAWRVRGNYNEQFF
TRBD2	TRBV28	TRBJ2-5	-	TGTGCCAGCAGAAAGGGACTAGCGGGAGCGGAAGAGACCCAGTACTTC	CASRKGLAGAEETQYF
TRBD1	TRBV28	TRBJ1-1	-	TGTGCCAGCAGTTTATCGCCGGGACAGGGGACTGAAGCTTTCTTT	CASSLSPGQGTEAFF
TRBD1	TRBV6-6	TRBJ2-1	-	TGTGCCAGCAGACTCACAGGGGTCAATGAGCAGTTCTTC	CASRLTGVNEQFF
-	TRBV28	TRBJ1-1	-	TGTGCCAGCAGTTTGAACTCATGGAGGGAGGACACTGAAGCTTTCTTT	CASSLNSWREDTEAFF
-	TRBV12-3/TRBV12-4	TRBJ2-2	-	TGTGCCAGCACCCAGGCTCTCGGGGAGCTGTTTTTT	CASTQALGELFF
-	TRBV28	TRBJ1-5	few	TGTGCCAGCAGCCTACAGGAAGTCGTTAGTCAGCCCCAGCATTTT	CASSLQEVVSQPQHF
TRBD2	TRBV20-1	TRBJ2-7	-	TGCAGTGCTAATGATGGTCGGGAGGGGGTCTACGAGCAGTACTTC	CSANDGREGVYEQYF
TRBD2	TRBV5-1	TRBJ2-3	-	TGCGCCAGCAGCTTGGGGACTAGCGGCACAGATACGCAGTATTTT	CASSLGTSGTDTQYF
TRBD2	TRBV6-5	TRBJ2-7	-	TGTGCCAGCAGTTACTCAGAACTAGCGGGAAACGAGCAGTACTTC	CASSYSELAGNEQYF
-	TRBV6-2/TRBV6-3	TRBJ1-1	-	TGTGCCAGCAGCCACCTACGGGGAGGAGCTTTCTTT	CASSHLRGGAFF
TRBD1	TRBV5-1	TRBJ1-2	-	TGCGCCAGCAGCTTGGAGGGACAGCTCCTCTCTCATGGCTACACCTTC	CASSLEGQLLSHGYTF
-	TRBV28	TRBJ1-5	-	TGTGCCAGCAGTTTTGGCGGAACTAAAGGGGTAAGGAAGCAGCCCCAGCATTTT	CASSFGGTKGVRKQPQHF
-	TRBV7-9	TRBJ2-1	once	TGTGCCAGCAGCTTATTCTTTTCGGATGAGCAGTTCTTC	CASSLFFSDEQFF
TRBD2	TRBV11-2	TRBJ2-7	-	TGTGCCAGCACTTGGGCGGGACTAGCGGGAGTCGGCGAGCAGTACTTC	CASTWAGLAGVGEQYF
-	TRBV7-2	TRBJ1-4	-	TGTGCCAGCAGCCGGGAACGACGGAAGGGTGAAAAACTGTTTTTT	CASSRERRKGEKLFF
TRBD2	TRBV7-8	TRBJ2-7	-	TGTGCCAGCAGCTTAGTTAGGACTAGCGGGAGCAGGTTGAACGAGCAGTACTTC	CASSLVRTSGSRLNEQYF
-	TRBV11-3	TRBJ2-7	-	TGTGCCAGCAGCTTAGAGGCGGGGATCTCCTACGAGCAGTACTTC	CASSLEAGISYEQYF
-	TRBV14	TRBJ1-1	-	TGTGCCAGCAGCCAAGATATCGATCCCAGGGTCGGTGAAGCTTTCTTT	CASSQDIDPRVGEAFF
TRBD2	TRBV10-3	TRBJ2-7	-	TGTGCCATCAGTGAGTCGGTTAGCGGGGATGAGCAGTACTTC	CAISESVSGDEQYF
-	TRBV7-9	TRBJ2-7	-	TGTGCCAGCAGGTATGACTTCGCCTCCTACGAGCAGTACTTC	CASRYDFASYEQYF
-	TRBV13	TRBJ2-5	-	TGTGCCAGCAGCCGCGGAGGAGAGACCCAGTACTTC	CASSRGGETQYF
-	TRBV11-2	TRBJ2-1	-	TGTGCCAGCAGCCAACAATATTTATCGTCCTACAATGAGCAGTTCTTC	CASSQQYLSSYNEQFF
-	TRBV10-3	TRBJ2-1	-	TGTGCCATCAGTGACCCGGACTCGTCTTCGAATGAGCAGTTCTTC	CAISDPDSSSNEQFF
-	TRBV5-4	TRBJ2-2	few	TGTGCCAGCAGCTTGGCTGCTGGAGTAATCGGGGAGCTGTTTTTT	CASSLAAGVIGELFF
-	TRBV7-6	TRBJ2-5	-	TGTGCCAGCACCTTAGGGGCTAGCCCACAAGAGACCCAGTACTTC	CASTLGASPQETQYF
TRBD1	TRBV2	TRBJ1-6	few	TGTGCCAGCAGCCCGGGACAGATCAATTCACCCCTCCACTTT	CASSPGQINSPLHF
-	TRBV27	TRBJ1-5	-	TGTGCCAGCAGTTTAGGTGGGTGGTACCCACAACGGGATCAGCCCCAGCATTTT	CASSLGGWYPQRDQPQHF
-	TRBV30	TRBJ2-7	-	TGTGCCTGGAGCCGACAGGTCACGAGAGGGGAGCAGTACTTC	CAWSRQVTRGEQYF
-	TRBV3-1/TRBV3-2	TRBJ2-7	-	TGTGCCAGCAGCCAAGAGGAGGACTACTCCTACGAGCAGTACTTC	CASSQEEDYSYEQYF
-	TRBV2	TRBJ1-2	-	TGTGCCAGCAGATTGGCCCCCCACTATGGCTACACCTTC	CASRLAPHYGYTF
TRBD2	TRBV2	TRBJ2-3	-	TGTGCCAGCAGTGAAACTAGCGGGAGAAAAGATACGCAGTATTTT	CASSETSGRKDTQYF
-	TRBV19	TRBJ2-2	-	TGTGCCAGTAGTACTTTCGACACGCCGAACACCGGGGAGCTGTTTTTT	CASSTFDTPNTGELFF